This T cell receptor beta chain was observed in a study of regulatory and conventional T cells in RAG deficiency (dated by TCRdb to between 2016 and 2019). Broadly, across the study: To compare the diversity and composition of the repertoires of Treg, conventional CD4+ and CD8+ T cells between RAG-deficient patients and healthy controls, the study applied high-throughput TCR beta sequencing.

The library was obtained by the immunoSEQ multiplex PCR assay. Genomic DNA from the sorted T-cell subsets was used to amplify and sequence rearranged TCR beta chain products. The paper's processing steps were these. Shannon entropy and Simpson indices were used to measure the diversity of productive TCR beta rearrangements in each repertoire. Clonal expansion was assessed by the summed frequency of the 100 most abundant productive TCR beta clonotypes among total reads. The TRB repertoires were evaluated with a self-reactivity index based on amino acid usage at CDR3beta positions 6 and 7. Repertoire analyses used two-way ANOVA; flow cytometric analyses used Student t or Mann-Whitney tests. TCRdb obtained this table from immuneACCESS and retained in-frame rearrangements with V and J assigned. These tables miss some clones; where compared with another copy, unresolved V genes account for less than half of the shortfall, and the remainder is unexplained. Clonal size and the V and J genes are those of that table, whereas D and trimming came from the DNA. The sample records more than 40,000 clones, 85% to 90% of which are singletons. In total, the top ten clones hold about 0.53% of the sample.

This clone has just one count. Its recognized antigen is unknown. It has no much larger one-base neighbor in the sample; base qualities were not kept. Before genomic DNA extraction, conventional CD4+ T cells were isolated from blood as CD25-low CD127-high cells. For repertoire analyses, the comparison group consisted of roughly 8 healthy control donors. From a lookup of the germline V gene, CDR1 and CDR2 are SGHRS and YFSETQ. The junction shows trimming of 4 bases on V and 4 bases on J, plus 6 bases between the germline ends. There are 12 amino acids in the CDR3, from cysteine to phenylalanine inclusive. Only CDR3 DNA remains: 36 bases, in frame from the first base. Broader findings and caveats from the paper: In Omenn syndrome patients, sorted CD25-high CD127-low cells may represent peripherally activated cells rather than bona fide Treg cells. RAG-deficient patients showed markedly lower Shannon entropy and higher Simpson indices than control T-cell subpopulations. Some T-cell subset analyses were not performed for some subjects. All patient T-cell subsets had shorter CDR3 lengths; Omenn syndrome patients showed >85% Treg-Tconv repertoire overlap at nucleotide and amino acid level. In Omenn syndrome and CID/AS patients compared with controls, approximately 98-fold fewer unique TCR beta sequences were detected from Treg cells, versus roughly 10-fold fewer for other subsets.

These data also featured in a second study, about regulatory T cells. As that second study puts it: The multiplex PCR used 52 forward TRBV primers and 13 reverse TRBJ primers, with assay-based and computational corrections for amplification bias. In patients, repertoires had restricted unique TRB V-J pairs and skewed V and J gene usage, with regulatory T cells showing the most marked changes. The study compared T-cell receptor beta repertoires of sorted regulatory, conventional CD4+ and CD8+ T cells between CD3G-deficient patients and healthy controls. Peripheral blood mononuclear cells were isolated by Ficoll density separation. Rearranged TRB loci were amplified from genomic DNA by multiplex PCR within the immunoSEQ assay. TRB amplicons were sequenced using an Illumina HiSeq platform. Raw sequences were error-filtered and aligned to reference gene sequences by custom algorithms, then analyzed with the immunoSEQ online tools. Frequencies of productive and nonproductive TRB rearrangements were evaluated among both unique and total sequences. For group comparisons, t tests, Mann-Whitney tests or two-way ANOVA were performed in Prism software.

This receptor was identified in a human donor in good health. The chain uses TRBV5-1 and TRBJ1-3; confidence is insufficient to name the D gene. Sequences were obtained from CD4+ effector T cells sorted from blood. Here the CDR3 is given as CASSIEGNTIYF. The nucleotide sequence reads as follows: TGCGCCAGCAGCATTGAGGGAAACACCATATATTTT.